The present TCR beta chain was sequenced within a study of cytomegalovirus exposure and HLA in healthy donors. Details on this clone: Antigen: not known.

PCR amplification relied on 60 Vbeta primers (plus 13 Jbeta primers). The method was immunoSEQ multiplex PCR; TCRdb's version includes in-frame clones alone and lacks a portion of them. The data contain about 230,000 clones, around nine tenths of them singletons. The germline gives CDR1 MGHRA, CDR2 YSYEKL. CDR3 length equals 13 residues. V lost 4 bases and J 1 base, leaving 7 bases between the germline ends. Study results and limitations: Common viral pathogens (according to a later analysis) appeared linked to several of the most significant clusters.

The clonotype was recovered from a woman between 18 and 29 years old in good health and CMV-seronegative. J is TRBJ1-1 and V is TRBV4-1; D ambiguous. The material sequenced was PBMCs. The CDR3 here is CASSLQKNTEAFF. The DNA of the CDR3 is TGCGCCAGCAGCCTACAGAAGAACACTGAAGCTTTCTTT.